This T cell receptor (beta chain) originates from a study of cytotoxic CD8 clonotypes in ibrutinib-treated CLL. Study-level findings and limits: Contraction or stability on treatment was seen for public clonotypes, which were uncommon.

Sequenced by immunoSEQ multiplex PCR; TCRdb stores in-frame clones only, minus some. This sample has more than 200,000 clones, with roughly three quarters found just once. Note on this clone: The antigen is undetermined.

The input for sequencing was PBMCs, taken after 12 months of ibrutinib treatment. The sequence came from a human donor with chronic lymphocytic leukemia.

The CDR3 DNA is TGCAGCGTTGTGACTAGCGGCACAGATACGCAGTATTTT. Amino acids: CSVVTSGTDTQYF. The V and J genes are TRBV29-1 and TRBJ2-3, with 8 nucleotides matching TRBD2. The CDR3 is 13 residues long. Germline loops: CDR1 SQVTM, CDR2 ANQGSEA. The junction had 1 base not matched to a gene; V was cut back by 4 bases and J by 1 base.